Shown below are 10 T cell receptor beta chains from a single sample sequenced in a study of T cell changes during pregnancy in multiple sclerosis. Here immunoSEQ multiplex PCR was the method, and the copy in TCRdb shows in-frame clones only, minus some. This sample yields almost 65,000 clones, of which around 93% are seen a single time; roughly 2.3% belongs to the top ten. The source was peripheral blood, collected in the first trimester of pregnancy. The receptors originated from a female donor with multiple sclerosis, enrolled in a pregnancy study.

The CDR3 nucleotides are TGTGCCAGCAGCTGGCTTACCCTCGGGACAGGGGACTACGAGCAGTACTTC. It specifies CASSWLTLGTGDYEQYF. The V and J genes are TRBV28 and TRBJ2-7; TRBD1 agrees at 10 bases. Germline-derived CDR1 and CDR2 are MDHEN and SYDVKM. V shed 6 bases, J shed 3 bases, and the junction held 14 bases outside the gene matches. The CDR3 extends over 17 amino acids.

This clone was counted between two and nine times. The rearrangement uses TRBV6-6 and TRBJ2-7; D not resolved. Looked up from germline, CDR1 is MNHNY and CDR2 is SVGAGI (reference sequence). V was clipped by 0 bases and J by 4 bases, with 16 bases between them. The CDR3 spans 16 residues. For the CDR3, the DNA is TGTGCCAGCAGTTACTCGATGGGCCAGAGCCAATACGAGCAGTACTTC. Its protein product is CASSYSMGQSQYEQYF.

The CDR3 nucleotides read TGTGCCAGTAGTATTTGGGCCGGGACAGCAATGAACACTGAAGCTTTCTTT. It is translated as CASSIWAGTAMNTEAFF. This chain links TRBV19 with TRBJ1-1, with 7 bases aligning to TRBD1. The CDR3 spans 17 residues. J lost 0 bases, V lost 3 bases, and 10 bases had no gene match. CDR1 and CDR2 (germline): LNHDA, SQIVND (reference sequence).

The V gene is TRBV7-9, the J gene TRBJ2-1; 8 bases are shared with TRBD1. The V segment lost 5 bases and the J segment 7 bases; nucleotides outside the gene matches: 10. The germline V gene has CDR1 SEHNR and CDR2 FQNEAQ (reference sequence). The CDR3 runs 15 residues. DNA of the CDR3: TGTGCCAGCAGCACTCGGACAGGGTTGTTGAATGAGCAGTTCTTC. Translation gives CASSTRTGLLNEQFF.

The genes are TRBV18 and TRBJ1-5; D is uncertain. Germline CDR1 is KGHSH and CDR2 is LQKENI. The CDR3 consists of 15 residues. With 3 bases removed from V and 3 bases from J, the gap between germline ends came to 12 bases. CDR3 residues: CASSPDGPSNQPQHF. CDR3 nucleotides: TGTGCCAGCTCACCGGATGGGCCTTCCAATCAGCCCCAGCATTTT.

The chain employs TRBV5-4 and TRBJ1-2, with 7 bases aligning to TRBD1. CDR1 is SGHNT and CDR2 is YYREEE in the germline V gene (reference sequence). J lost 6 bases, V lost 5 bases, and 13 bases had no gene match. The CDR3 spans 15 residues. Here the CDR3 reads CASSYTGRRGDGYTF. The CDR3 DNA follows: TGTGCCAGCAGTTACACCGGGCGCAGGGGGGATGGCTACACCTTC.

The chain recombines TRBV28 with TRBJ2-1; 10 bases fit TRBD2. Germline CDR1 reads MDHEN; CDR2 reads SYDVKM. This CDR3 has 16 residues. Unmatched junction bases numbered 4, after V lost 1 base and J lost 4 bases. In DNA, the CDR3 is TGTGCCAGCAGTTTATCACTAGCGGGATCGTACAATGAGCAGTTCTTC. Protein: CASSLSLAGSYNEQFF.

The V call is TRBV28, the J call TRBJ2-5; 8 bases fit TRBD1. Per the germline V gene, CDR1 is MDHEN and CDR2 is SYDVKM. V was pared by 5 bases and J by 5 bases, with 10 bases of the junction left unmatched. This CDR3 has 15 residues. CDR3 bases: TGTGCCAGCAGTCCTAGTGGGCAGGGGGCGGAGACCCAGTACTTC. Its protein is CASSPSGQGAETQYF.

This clone was found once. CDR3: CASSLESGGNSTEAFF. For the CDR3, the DNA is TGTGCCAGCAGCTTAGAATCCGGGGGGAATTCCACTGAAGCTTTCTTT. The V gene is TRBV7-4, the J gene TRBJ1-1, with D maybe TRBD1 (5 bases). The CDR3 length is 16 residues. The germline gives CDR1 SGHVT, CDR2 SQSDAQ. V was shortened by 1 base and J by 4 bases, with 16 bases between the two germline ends.

V gene TRBV5-6 combines with J gene TRBJ2-7; 13 bases are a match to TRBD2. Trimming removed 4 bases from V and 4 bases from J; junction bases left unmatched: 8. The germline V gene encodes CDR1 SGHDT and CDR2 YYEEEE. The CDR3 runs 16 residues. CDR3: CASSQWGLAGLYEQYF. Written as DNA, the CDR3 is TGTGCCAGCAGCCAATGGGGACTAGCGGGATTGTACGAGCAGTACTTC. The complete variable domain, with remaining parts taken from reference TRBV5-6 and TRBJ2-7, reads DAGVTQSPTHLIKTRGQQVTLRCSPKSGHDTVSWYQQALGQGPQFIFQYYEEEERQRGNFPDRFSGHQFPNYSSELNVNALLLGDSALYLCASSQWGLAGLYEQYFGPGTRLTVT.